Below are 8 T cell receptor beta chains sequenced from a single sample in a study of sequential checkpoint blockade in melanoma. The method was immunoSEQ multiplex PCR; TCRdb's version includes in-frame clones alone and lacks a portion of them. The sample consists of about 13,000 clones, 25% to 30% of them appearing once. Documented treatment: randomized to nivolumab then ipilimumab (arm A) or the reverse (arm B). The source material was tumor tissue (inferred from file names), sampled from a patient given nivolumab and ipilimumab in sequence. The receptors stem from a human donor with melanoma.

This clone occurred a few times. The chain links TRBV7-1 to TRBJ1-1, with D possibly TRBD1 on 5 matching bases. Being an ORF, TRBV7-1 has a function that is uncertain. V gave up 5 bases and J gave up 9 bases, with 16 bases separating them. The CDR3 spans 13 residues. Here the CDR3 reads CASSTGPVDKAFF. The CDR3 DNA sequence: TGTGCCAGCAGCACGGGACCGGTGGACAAAGCTTTCTTT.

This clone appeared a few times. This chain connects TRBV11-3 to TRBJ1-5, with D unclear. This CDR3 contains 14 residues. CDR1 SGHNT and CDR2 YENEEA come from the germline V gene. The ends were cut back, 5 bases at V and 9 bases at J, with 17 bases in the middle. In nucleotides, the CDR3 is TGTGCCAGCAGCCAGGTCAGTTCCCGCGTGCCCCAGCATTTT. Its translation is CASSQVSSRVPQHF. The variable domain in full, with the rest retrieved from reference TRBV11-3 and TRBJ1-5, is EAGVVQSPRYKIIEKKQPVAFWCNPISGHNTLYWYLQNLGQGPELLIRYENEEAVDDSQLPKDRFSAERLKGVDSTLKIQPAELGDSAVYLCASSQVSSRVPQHFGDGTRLSIL.

This clone is labeled large. The chain carries TRBV28 and TRBJ2-1, with unresolved D. The V gene's germline CDR1 is MDHEN and CDR2 SYDVKM. V lost 8 bases, J lost 8 bases, and 28 bases lay in between. There are 17 residues in the CDR3. DNA for the CDR3: TGTGCCAGCGTATTAATCCAACCGGACCCATGGATCGATGAGCAGTTCTTC. Translated, it gives CASVLIQPDPWIDEQFF.

The gene calls are TRBV9 and TRBJ1-4; TRBD1 agrees at 9 bases. This CDR3 is 12 amino acids long. Unmatched junction bases numbered 6, after V lost 5 bases and J lost 13 bases. Germline V CDR1 and CDR2: SGDLS, YYNGEE. In nucleotides, the CDR3 is TGTGCCAGCAGGGGACAGGGCGGAAGACTGTTTTTT. Residues: CASRGQGGRLFF.

A few counts support this clone. A read error may produce the germline difference seen at one junction end. The chain joins TRBV6-7 to TRBJ1-1; D possibly corresponds to TRBD1 (5 bases). TRBV6-7 is annotated as an ORF whose role is uncertain. The CDR3 has 11 amino acids. The CDR3 bases are TGTGCCAGCGGGGGATCGCGTAGGTATCTCTTT. Its translation is CASGGSRRYLF.

In this sample, this clone turned up once. The J gene is TRBJ2-7, the V gene TRBV10-2; TRBD2 agrees at 11 bases. With 3 bases clipped from V and 0 bases from J, the junction kept 13 bases outside the gene matches. The CDR3 spans 19 residues. From germline, CDR1 is WSHSY and CDR2 SAAADI. CDR3 sequence (DNA): TGCGCCAGCAGTGAAATCCCGGGACTAGCGGAAGTATTCTCCTACGAGCAGTACTTC. This sequence encodes CASSEIPGLAEVFSYEQYF.

This clone was observed a handful of times. V and J are TRBV9 and TRBJ2-3, with D perhaps TRBD1 (6 bases). The CDR3 totals 16 residues. Germline CDR1 SGDLS, CDR2 YYNGEE. V was shortened by 5 bases and J by 2 bases, with 18 bases between the two germline ends. The DNA for the CDR3 is TGTGCCAGCAGTGCACAGGGAAGTGGGAACACAGATACGCAGTATTTT. Protein: CASSAQGSGNTDTQYF.

At least ten counts were recorded for this clone. The junction differs from germline at one of its ends, possibly a read error. This rearrangement joins TRBV6-8 to TRBJ2-2; 8 bases align to TRBD2. CDR1 MNHGY and CDR2 SAAAGT come from the germline V gene. The CDR3 totals 15 residues. The DNA for the CDR3 is TGTGCCAGCAGTGACTCGCTAGCGGGCTACCGGGGAGCTGTTTTT. Translation: CASSDSLAGYRGAVF.